This T cell receptor beta chain was sequenced during a study of blood T cell repertoires in COVID-19. As for the study in general: From T cells, B-cell-depleted T cells, or PBMCs came the material, which was cDNA or gDNA.

Participants were aged 18 to 89 years from more than 20 US areas. Cohorts were based on clinical histories the participants reported. This clone was observed once. V gave up 0 bases and J gave up 2 bases, with 8 bases separating them. Germline V gene sequence: CDR1 ENHRY, CDR2 SYGVKD. This CDR3 region has 14 residues. Source study methods: Amplifying reference gene primers gave estimates of nucleated cell counts. Profiled with immunoSEQ multiplex PCR; TCRdb holds only in-frame clones, not every one. V, J and clone size are those of that table, while D and trimming were read from the DNA. The profile covers a few hundred thousand clones, with about nine tenths appearing a single time and around a tenth taken by the ten largest.

J is TRBJ2-7 and V is TRBV10-3, with D perhaps matching TRBD2 (6 bases). Sequences were obtained from PBMCs or T cells enriched from blood (not recorded which). The receptor was derived from a woman between 40 and 50 years old who had recovered from COVID-19. Written as DNA, the CDR3 is TGTGCCATCAGTGAGTCGCGGGGCGCCTACGAGCAGTACTTC. It is translated as CAISESRGAYEQYF.